What follows is one T cell receptor (beta chain) and its context. Its antigen is currently unknown. At one end the junction does not follow the germline gene, possibly because of a read error. Template switching added a universal primer site, and cDNA bore unique molecular identifiers. MiXCR, applied by TCRdb to the 5' RACE reads, yields one record per CDR3 protein. The table includes a few hundred thousand distinct CDR3 sequences, roughly 8.6% detected once. This entry comes from a study of identical twins. Broader study findings: Insertions ran lower in abundant cord blood beta clonotypes, though not in memory repertoires.

The length of the CDR3 is 15 residues. This sample also appeared in a second study, on yellow fever vaccine responses in identical twins. Per that study: Reportedly, twins showed a vaccine T cell response that looked partly convergent and partly personalized.

V gene TRBV12-3 or TRBV12-4 combines with J gene TRBJ2-3, with 7 positions matching TRBD1. This TCR was recovered from a woman between 18 and 30 years old in good health. The source material was memory (CD45RO+) T cells sorted from blood. Here the CDR3 reads CASSLGGRGTDTQYF. CDR3 bases: TGTGCCAGCAGCTTAGGGGGCCGGGGCACAGATACGCAGTATTTT.